These 28 T cell receptor beta chains share one sample of origin, sequenced in a study of cytomegalovirus exposure and HLA in healthy donors. The PCR employed 60 Vbeta primers together with 13 Jbeta primers. The repertoire was sequenced with immunoSEQ multiplex PCR; TCRdb's copy has only in-frame clones and lacks some. The data show about 190,000 clones, 75% to 85% seen once. Sequencing was done on a sample of PBMCs. The receptors come from a woman aged 45-60 years in good health and CMV-seronegative.

This chain joins TRBV19 and TRBJ1-5; no reliable D call. Germline-derived CDR1 and CDR2 are LNHDA and SQIVND (reference sequence). V lost 5 bases, J lost 4 bases, and 15 bases lay in between. This CDR3 has 15 amino acids. CDR3 coding DNA: TGTGCCAGTAGTTTAAATTCGGTGACAAATCAGCCCCAGCATTTT. Translation gives CASSLNSVTNQPQHF.

The rearrangement joins TRBV27 to TRBJ2-7, with D tentatively TRBD2 (5 bases). The CDR3 sequence is 13 residues long. Germline assignment: CDR1 MNHEY and CDR2 SMNVEV (reference sequence). V shed 2 bases and J shed 6 bases, with 11 bases lying between them. The CDR3 spells CASSLRNRGEQYF. The DNA of the CDR3 is TGTGCCAGCAGTTTAAGGAACCGGGGCGAGCAGTACTTC.

The rearrangement uses TRBV5-4 and TRBJ2-7; 8 nucleotides line up with TRBD2. The ends lost 4 bases at V and 7 bases at J; junction bases unmatched: 16. The germline CDR1 and CDR2 sequences are SGHNT and YYREEE (reference sequence). The CDR3 has 16 amino acids. CDR3 loop: CASSQKGGLVSLEQYF. CDR3 sequence (DNA): TGTGCCAGCAGCCAAAAGGGGGGACTAGTCTCCCTTGAGCAGTACTTC.

This chain connects TRBV14 to TRBJ2-7; D is ambiguous. The CDR3 extends over 13 amino acids. V was pared by 3 bases and J by 0 bases, with 6 bases between. CDR1 is SGHDN, CDR2 FVKESK, per germline. In nucleotides, the CDR3 is TGTGCCAGCAGCCATAGAGTCTCCTACGAGCAGTACTTC. This encodes CASSHRVSYEQYF.

Only a few counts were recorded for this clone. V and J are TRBV28 and TRBJ1-4; no firm D call. Germline values: CDR1 MDHEN, CDR2 SYDVKM. Deletions cut 5 bases from V and 8 bases from J, with 6 bases between. The CDR3 covers 11 residues. The CDR3 sequence: CASSREEKLFF. In DNA, the CDR3 is TGTGCCAGCAGTCGGGAGGAAAAACTGTTTTTT.

This chain links TRBV9 with TRBJ1-1; D is undetermined. Germline assignment: CDR1 SGDLS and CDR2 YYNGEE. The CDR3 has 14 residues. Trimming stripped 3 bases from V and 1 base from J, with 10 bases between. This chain's CDR3 is CASSERVANTEAFF. The CDR3 region has the DNA TGTGCCAGCAGCGAGAGGGTAGCGAACACTGAAGCTTTCTTT.

This clone was observed a handful of times. The rearrangement joins TRBV4-2 to TRBJ2-7; 13 bases line up with TRBD2. The V segment lost 3 bases and the J segment 7 bases; nucleotides outside the gene matches: 3. Germline lookup yields CDR1 LGHNA and CDR2 YNFKEQ. The CDR3 sequence is 14 residues long. As DNA, the CDR3 is TGTGCCAGCAGCCAGGGGACTAGCGGGACGGAGCAGTACTTC. Protein product: CASSQGTSGTEQYF.

This clone was counted ten times or more. The gene calls are TRBV7-2 and TRBJ1-5; D unresolved. The germline gives CDR1 SGHTA, CDR2 FQGNSA. V lost 5 bases to trimming and J lost 3 bases, with 17 bases between them. The CDR3 covers 16 residues. The CDR3 DNA reads as TGTGCCAGCAGCAGCGAACGCAGAGCATTCAATCAGCCCCAGCATTTT. Translating it yields CASSSERRAFNQPQHF. Filled out from reference TRBV7-2 and TRBJ1-5, the complete variable domain reads GAGVSQSPSNKVTEKGKDVELRCDPISGHTALYWYRQSLGQGLEFLIYFQGNSAPDKSGLPSDRFSAERTGGSVSTLTIQRTQQEDSAVYLCASSSERRAFNQPQHFGDGTRLSIL.

The chain couples TRBV7-6 to TRBJ2-3; 10 nucleotides agree with TRBD2. Losses at the gene ends were 5 bases for V and 2 bases for J; bases not matched to a gene: 4. The CDR3 sequence is 15 residues long. Germline V gene sequence: CDR1 SGHVS, CDR2 FNYEAQ. The CDR3 sequence is CASSPLAGDTDTQYF. In DNA, the CDR3 is TGTGCCAGCAGCCCGCTAGCGGGAGACACAGATACGCAGTATTTT.

This rearrangement joins TRBV6-6 to TRBJ2-1, with TRBD1 identical over 7 bases. The V gene's germline CDR1 is MNHNY and CDR2 SVGAGI (reference sequence). The trim removed 8 bases at V and 5 bases at J, leaving 12 bases unmatched. This CDR3 comprises 15 residues. CDR3 amino acids: CASGERDRRNNEQFF. The CDR3 DNA reads TGTGCCAGCGGGGAGAGGGACAGACGTAACAATGAGCAGTTCTTC.

V is TRBV9 and J is TRBJ2-5; tentative D call: TRBD2 (5 bases). The CDR3 is 14 amino acids. V was shortened by 3 bases and J by 5 bases, with 14 bases between the two germline ends. CDR1 is SGDLS, CDR2 YYNGEE, per germline. CDR3 residues: CASSDDARGETQYF. Here the CDR3 DNA reads TGTGCCAGCAGCGACGACGCGCGAGGGGAGACCCAGTACTTC.

The chain recombines TRBV5-1 with TRBJ1-2, with a tentative D call TRBD1 (5 bases). The length of the CDR3 is 13 residues. CDR1 is SGHRS, CDR2 YFSETQ, per germline. Trimming stripped 4 bases from V and 3 bases from J, with 10 bases between. CDR3 residues: CASSLGGDYGYTF. The CDR3 nucleotides are TGCGCCAGCAGCCTGGGGGGGGACTATGGCTACACCTTC.

The chain links TRBV7-8 to TRBJ1-4; 10 bases fit TRBD1. This CDR3 contains 15 residues. Germline lookup yields CDR1 SGHVS and CDR2 FQNEAQ. The ends lost 4 bases at V and 6 bases at J; junction bases unmatched: 5. CDR3 sequence: CASSSEGQGYEKLFF. CDR3 sequence (DNA): TGTGCCAGCAGCTCAGAGGGACAGGGGTATGAAAAACTGTTTTTT.

This chain joins TRBV6-1 and TRBJ2-5; 9 nucleotides align to TRBD2. CDR1 is MNHNS and CDR2 is SASEGT in the germline V gene. The length of the CDR3 is 15 residues. V lost 3 bases and J lost 4; bases outside the gene matches: 6. The CDR3 spells CASSELAGVGETQYF. In DNA form, the CDR3 reads TGTGCCAGCAGTGAGTTAGCGGGAGTTGGAGAGACCCAGTACTTC.

The chain uses TRBV28 and TRBJ2-1; 8 nucleotides align to TRBD1. The CDR3 is 16 residues long. Germline CDR1 is MDHEN and CDR2 is SYDVKM. The J segment lost 3 bases and the V segment lost 6 bases, leaving 10 bases of the junction unmatched. CDR3 bases: TGTGCCAGCAGCCAGGCCGGGACAGGACACTACAATGAGCAGTTCTTC. Its protein is CASSQAGTGHYNEQFF.

This clone has just a few counts. V gene TRBV5-6 combines with J gene TRBJ1-1, with a weak D call TRBD1 (5 bases). The CDR3 extends over 12 amino acids. Looked up from germline, CDR1 is SGHDT and CDR2 is YYEEEE. Trimming pared 4 bases from V and 7 bases from J, leaving 11 bases between. In DNA, the CDR3 is TGTGCCAGCAGCATGATGGGGGGTGAAGCTTTCTTT. Translated: CASSMMGGEAFF. Full variable domain (remainder filled in from reference TRBV5-6 and TRBJ1-1): DAGVTQSPTHLIKTRGQQVTLRCSPKSGHDTVSWYQQALGQGPQFIFQYYEEEERQRGNFPDRFSGHQFPNYSSELNVNALLLGDSALYLCASSMMGGEAFFGQGTRLTVV.

V is TRBV11-2 and J is TRBJ2-1; TRBD2 agrees at 12 bases. The germline V gene encodes CDR1 SGHAT and CDR2 FQNNGV. This CDR3 is 12 amino acids long. Trimming cost V 5 bases and J 15 bases; bases outside gene matches: 5. The CDR3 loop is CASSRLAGDRFF. The CDR3 nucleotides are TGTGCCAGCAGCCGACTAGCGGGAGATCGGTTCTTC.

The chain combines TRBV7-8 with TRBJ2-1; TRBD2 agrees at 13 bases. Germline CDR1 and CDR2: SGHVS and FQNEAQ. The CDR3 sequence is 17 residues long. The V segment lost 0 bases and the J segment 6 bases; nucleotides outside the gene matches: 5. The CDR3 loop is CASSLAAGLAGPNEQFF. DNA for the CDR3: TGTGCCAGCAGCTTAGCAGCGGGACTAGCGGGACCCAATGAGCAGTTCTTC.

The chain links TRBV9 to TRBJ2-3; tentatively, D is TRBD2 (5 bases). The CDR3 runs to 16 residues. The ends were cut back, 4 bases at V and 0 bases at J, with 15 bases in the middle. CDR1 and CDR2 from the germline V gene are SGDLS and YYNGEE. The CDR3 here is CASSPAGGGSTDTQYF. The CDR3 DNA reads TGTGCCAGCAGCCCCGCAGGAGGCGGGAGCACAGATACGCAGTATTTT.

This chain uses TRBV4-1 with TRBJ1-4; D is perhaps TRBD1 (6 bases). The V end was cut by 4 bases, the J end by 0 bases, with 12 bases between. This CDR3 is 16 amino acids long. The germline gives CDR1 MGHRA, CDR2 YSYEKL. Written as DNA, the CDR3 is TGCGCCAGCAGCCGGGTAGAGGGGGCAACTAATGAAAAACTGTTTTTT. It codes for CASSRVEGATNEKLFF.

This clone was counted only a few times. The genes are TRBV5-6 and TRBJ2-7; D call uncertain. There are 12 residues in the CDR3. Trimming took off 4 bases at V and 3 bases at J, with 8 bases between the two ends. Germline CDR1 SGHDT, CDR2 YYEEEE. In DNA form, the CDR3 reads TGTGCCAGCAGCCGGAGTAACTACGAGCAGTACTTC. Its protein product is CASSRSNYEQYF.

This rearrangement joins TRBV7-9 to TRBJ2-7; D is possibly TRBD2 (6 bases). Germline assignment: CDR1 SEHNR and CDR2 FQNEAQ (reference sequence). Trimming pared 5 bases from V and 8 bases from J, leaving 19 bases between. The CDR3 is 14 amino acids. The CDR3 DNA reads TGTGCCAGCAGCGGACTACGACGGCCCTTTAAGCAGTACTTC. This codes for CASSGLRRPFKQYF.

In this sample, this clone turned up once. The genes are TRBV7-9 and TRBJ2-1, with a possible D match to TRBD1 (6 bases). Trimming took 2 bases from V and 5 from J, leaving 10 bases between them. Per the germline V gene, CDR1 is SEHNR and CDR2 is FQNEAQ (reference sequence). The CDR3 is 14 amino acids. CDR3 residues: CASSLRQANNEQFF. The CDR3 nucleotides read TGTGCCAGCAGCTTAAGACAGGCGAACAATGAGCAGTTCTTC.

This chain links TRBV7-8 with TRBJ2-2; D is possibly TRBD1 (6 bases). V gave up 1 base and J gave up 5 bases, with 11 bases separating them. The CDR3 has 15 residues. CDR1 is SGHVS and CDR2 is FQNEAQ in the germline V gene. CDR3 in amino acids: CASSLDRVYTGELFF. The CDR3 DNA reads as TGTGCCAGCAGCTTAGACAGGGTTTATACCGGGGAGCTGTTTTTT.

The CDR3 protein is CASSLGPAGGQETQYF. The CDR3 region has the DNA TGTGCCAGCAGCTTGGGCCCAGCGGGAGGGCAAGAGACCCAGTACTTC. This rearrangement joins TRBV5-8 to TRBJ2-5; 10 bases agree with TRBD2. The CDR3 covers 16 residues. V was pared by 0 bases and J by 2 bases, with 4 bases of the junction left unmatched. Germline V lookup: CDR1 SGHTS, CDR2 YDEGEE.

The chain employs TRBV6-1 and TRBJ2-3, with 7 bases identical to TRBD2. The ends lost 6 bases at V and 1 base at J; junction bases unmatched: 7. Germline V CDR1 and CDR2: MNHNS, SASEGT. This CDR3 region has 15 residues. CDR3 nucleotides: TGTGCCAGCAGCCTCGGGAGGTCGGGCACAGATACGCAGTATTTT. Amino acids: CASSLGRSGTDTQYF.

This rearrangement joins TRBV28 to TRBJ2-4, with D possibly being TRBD2 (6 bases). CDR1 MDHEN and CDR2 SYDVKM come from the germline V gene. The CDR3 consists of 12 residues. V shed 4 bases and J shed 6 bases, with 7 bases lying between them. DNA of the CDR3: TGTGCCAGCAGTTCAGCGGGAAACATTCAGTACTTC. This sequence encodes CASSSAGNIQYF.

The chain couples TRBV6-5 to TRBJ2-1, with D maybe TRBD2 (6 bases). CDR1 is MNHEY and CDR2 is SVGAGI in the germline V gene. V was shortened by 5 bases and J by 9 bases, with 17 bases between the two germline ends. The CDR3 totals 14 residues. The CDR3 sequence: CASSTPGGVGEQFF. CDR3 nucleotide sequence: TGTGCCAGCAGTACCCCAGGAGGGGTCGGTGAGCAGTTCTTC.